This T cell receptor (beta chain) was found in a study of monozygotic twins with inflammatory bowel disease. Findings of the study overall: Especially with disease activity, IBD patients had fewer clonotypes in common with others than healthy twins did.

Whole-blood total RNA was extracted without T cell sorting. Note on this clonotype: Its antigen is still unknown.

CDR1 is SEHNR and CDR2 is FQNEAQ in the germline V gene (reference sequence). The CDR3 is made up of 12 amino acids. Following a re-call of the 5' RACE reads, TCRdb has one entry per CDR3 protein and lacks DNA. Here the sample table reports about 160,000 distinct CDR3 sequences. The rearrangement joins TRBV7-9 to TRBJ2-7; with no DNA, the TCRdb D assignment of TRBD1 cannot be verified. The TCR was taken from a human donor with ulcerative colitis or Crohn's disease, or a healthy co-twin of an affected twin (not recorded which). What was sequenced was blood. The CDR3 sequence is CASSDRGYEQYF.